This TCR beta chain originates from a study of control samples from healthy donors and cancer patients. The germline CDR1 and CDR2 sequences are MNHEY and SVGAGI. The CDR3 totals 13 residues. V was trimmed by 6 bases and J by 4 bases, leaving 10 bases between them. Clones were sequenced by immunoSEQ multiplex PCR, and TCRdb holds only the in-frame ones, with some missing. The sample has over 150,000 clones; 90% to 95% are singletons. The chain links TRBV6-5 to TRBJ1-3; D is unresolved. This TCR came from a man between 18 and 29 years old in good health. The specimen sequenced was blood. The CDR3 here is CASRQASGNTIYF. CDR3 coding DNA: TGTGCCAGCAGGCAGGCTTCAGGAAACACCATATATTTT.